The clone carrying this TCR beta chain has just one count. This CDR3 has 16 amino acids. V lost 1 base, J lost 2 bases, and 15 bases lay in between. Germline V gene lookup returns CDR1 LNHNV and CDR2 YYDKDF (reference sequence). Methods used by the authors: Using reference gene primer amplification, nucleated cell counts were estimated. TCRdb's copy holds only in-frame clones and misses some; the assay was immunoSEQ multiplex PCR. V, J and clone size are taken as reported in that table, and D and trimming were inferred from the DNA itself. The repertoire holds under 300,000 clones, 80% to 90% seen once, with 11% in the top ten. These data are taken from a study of blood T cell repertoires in COVID-19. Overall study context: From the United States, Italy and Spain came samples of acute and convalescent COVID-19. Sample material is recorded as cDNA or gDNA derived from T cells, B-cell-depleted T cells, or PBMCs.

Sample: peripheral blood. The sequence was collected from a woman in her 70s with acute or convalescent COVID-19. The V and J genes are TRBV15 and TRBJ2-7, with D tentatively TRBD1 (7 bases). The chain's CDR3 is CATSRVGGRGAYEQYF. The CDR3 region has the DNA TGTGCCACCAGCAGAGTGGGCGGCAGGGGGGCCTACGAGCAGTACTTC.